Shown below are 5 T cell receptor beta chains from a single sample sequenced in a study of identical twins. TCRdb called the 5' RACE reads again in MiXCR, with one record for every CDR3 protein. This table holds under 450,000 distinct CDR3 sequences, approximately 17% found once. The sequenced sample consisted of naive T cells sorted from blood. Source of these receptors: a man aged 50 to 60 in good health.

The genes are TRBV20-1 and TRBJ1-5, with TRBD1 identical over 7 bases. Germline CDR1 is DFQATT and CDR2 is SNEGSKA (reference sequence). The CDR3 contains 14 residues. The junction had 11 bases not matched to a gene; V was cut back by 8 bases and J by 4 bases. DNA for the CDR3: TGCAGTACCCCGACAGGGTATAGGAATCAGCCCCAGCATTTT. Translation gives CSTPTGYRNQPQHF.

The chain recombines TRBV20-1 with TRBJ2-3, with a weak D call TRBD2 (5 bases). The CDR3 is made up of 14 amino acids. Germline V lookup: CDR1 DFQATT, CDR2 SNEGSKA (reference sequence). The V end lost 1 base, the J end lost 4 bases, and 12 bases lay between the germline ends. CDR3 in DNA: TGCAGTGCTAGAGCCATTACGGGGTCAGATACGCAGTATTTT. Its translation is CSARAITGSDTQYF.

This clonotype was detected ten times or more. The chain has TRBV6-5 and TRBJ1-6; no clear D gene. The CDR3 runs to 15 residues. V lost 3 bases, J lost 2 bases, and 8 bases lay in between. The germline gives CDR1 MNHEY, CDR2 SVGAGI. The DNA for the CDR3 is TGTGCCAGCAGTTATACCGGGACCTATAATTCACCCCTCCACTTT. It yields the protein CASSYTGTYNSPLHF.

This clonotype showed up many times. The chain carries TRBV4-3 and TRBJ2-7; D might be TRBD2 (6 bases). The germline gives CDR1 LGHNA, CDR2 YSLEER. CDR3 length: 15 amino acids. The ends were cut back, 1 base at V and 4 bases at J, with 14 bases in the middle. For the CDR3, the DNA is TGCGCCAGCAGCCAAGGGGTAGCGGTGGTTTACGAGCAGTACTTC. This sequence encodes CASSQGVAVVYEQYF.

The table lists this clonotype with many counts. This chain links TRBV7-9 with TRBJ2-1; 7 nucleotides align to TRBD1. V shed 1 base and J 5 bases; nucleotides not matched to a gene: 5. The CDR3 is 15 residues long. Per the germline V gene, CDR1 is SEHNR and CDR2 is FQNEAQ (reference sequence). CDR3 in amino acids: CASSLGQGRNNEQFF. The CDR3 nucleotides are TGTGCCAGCAGCTTAGGACAGGGCAGGAACAATGAGCAGTTCTTC.